The 16 T cell receptor beta chains listed next were all sequenced from one sample in a study of response to subunit inactivated influenza vaccine. TCRdb re-analysed the RT-PCR reads in MiXCR, keeping a single row per CDR3 protein. This sample carries some 500,000 distinct CDR3 sequences, around 25% of them seen once, and the ten largest clones take approximately 2%. The specimen comprised CD4+ T cells sorted from PBMCs, sampled about 5 days after vaccination. Receptor source: a man aged 50 or older who received an inactivated influenza vaccine.

The chain combines TRBV4-1 with TRBJ2-1; D gene ambiguous. V shed 0 bases and J shed 0 bases, with 12 bases lying between them. The CDR3 has 17 amino acids. The germline V gene has CDR1 MGHRA and CDR2 YSYEKL. CDR3 nucleotides: TGCGCCAGCAGCCAAGATATAGGTACTTTCTCCTACAATGAGCAGTTCTTC. It specifies CASSQDIGTFSYNEQFF.

This clonotype was recorded a few times. The chain employs TRBV7-9 and TRBJ2-5; the D gene is possibly TRBD2 (6 bases). The CDR3 is made up of 13 amino acids. The V gene's germline CDR1 is SEHNR and CDR2 FQNEAQ (reference sequence). Trimming took 0 bases from V and 9 from J, leaving 11 bases between them. The CDR3 protein is CASSLAGGLAQYF. In DNA, the CDR3 is TGTGCCAGCAGCTTAGCTGGGGGGTTGGCCCAGTACTTC. The whole variable domain, filled in from reference TRBV7-9 and TRBJ2-5, reads DTGVSQNPRHKITKRGQNVTFRCDPISEHNRLYWYRQTLGQGPEFLTYFQNEAQLEKSRLLSDRFSAERPKGSFSTLEIQRTEQGDSAMYLCASSLAGGLAQYFGPGTRLLVL.

The chain employs TRBV11-2 and TRBJ1-4, with a tentative D call TRBD1 (5 bases). Germline-derived CDR1 and CDR2 are SGHAT and FQNNGV. V dropped 5 bases and J dropped 7 bases, with 14 bases sitting between them. The CDR3 totals 14 residues. Here the CDR3 DNA reads TGTGCCAGCAGCAGAACCGGGGACCTTGAAAAACTGTTTTTT. Residues: CASSRTGDLEKLFF.

This clonotype showed up just a few times. CDR3 DNA: TGCGCCAGCAGCCAGTCACGGGGCATCACAGCCGAGCAGTACTTC. Protein sequence: CASSQSRGITAEQYF. The chain links TRBV5-1 to TRBJ2-7; D is perhaps TRBD1 or TRBD2 (5 bases each). This CDR3 has 15 amino acids. The V and J ends lost 4 bases and 6 bases respectively, with 20 bases between them. CDR1 is SGHRS and CDR2 is YFSETQ in the germline V gene.

The chain carries TRBV20-1 and TRBJ2-3, with D perhaps matching TRBD2 (6 bases). Germline CDR1 and CDR2: DFQATT and SNEGSKA (reference sequence). This CDR3 is built from 15 residues. With 5 bases removed from V and 6 bases from J, the gap between germline ends came to 21 bases. This CDR3 is CSALVWGGPQDTQYF. The CDR3 DNA follows: TGCAGTGCTCTGGTATGGGGAGGCCCCCAGGATACGCAGTATTTT.

The J gene is TRBJ2-7, the V gene TRBV5-1; D ambiguous. CDR1 and CDR2 (germline): SGHRS, YFSETQ. The CDR3 totals 13 residues. The V end was cut by 4 bases, the J end by 3 bases, with 11 bases between. The CDR3 reads CASSLLDNYEQYF. The CDR3 region has the DNA TGCGCCAGCAGCCTTCTAGATAACTACGAGCAGTACTTC.

The genes are TRBV6-1 and TRBJ1-6; no definite D call. The V gene lost 6 bases and the J gene lost 0 bases, with 6 bases spanning the gap. The CDR3 is made up of 14 amino acids. Germline V CDR1 and CDR2: MNHNS, SASEGT. The CDR3 sequence: CASRPSSYNSPLHF. CDR3 sequence (DNA): TGTGCCAGCAGACCCAGCTCCTATAATTCACCCCTCCACTTT.

The chain recombines TRBV11-2 with TRBJ2-2, with 9 bases that match TRBD1. The length of the CDR3 is 15 residues. CDR1 is SGHAT, CDR2 FQNNGV, per germline. Trimming took 5 bases from V and 6 from J; bases not matched to a gene: 7. CDR3 amino acids: CASSPGTGRAGELFF. CDR3 coding DNA: TGTGCCAGCAGCCCAGGGACAGGGAGGGCCGGGGAGCTGTTTTTT.

This clonotype was observed a handful of times. The genes are TRBV12-3 or TRBV12-4 and TRBJ1-2, with a possible D match to TRBD1 (6 bases). CDR3 length: 14 residues. Trimming stripped 6 bases from V and 6 bases from J, with 17 bases between. The CDR3 DNA sequence: TGTGCCAGCAGACGAGGGGGGAAGACCGATGGCTACACCTTC. Translated: CASRRGGKTDGYTF.

The chain is built from TRBV24-1 and TRBJ2-1, with a tentative D call TRBD2 (5 bases). The CDR3 length is 16 residues. Per germline, CDR1 KGHDR and CDR2 SFDVKD. The V and J ends lost 4 bases and 2 bases respectively, with 14 bases between them. The CDR3 reads CATSEPSGTTYNEQFF. DNA of the CDR3: TGTGCCACCAGTGAGCCAAGCGGAACAACCTACAATGAGCAGTTCTTC.

The rearrangement links TRBV5-1 to TRBJ2-5, with D uncertain. Germline V gene lookup returns CDR1 SGHRS and CDR2 YFSETQ. The CDR3 extends over 15 amino acids. V was trimmed by 0 bases and J by 5 bases, leaving 14 bases between them. The CDR3 spells CASSLALTNRETQYF. As DNA, the CDR3 is TGCGCCAGCAGCTTGGCCCTCACAAATCGGGAGACCCAGTACTTC.

In its sample, this clonotype was seen a few times. The chain couples TRBV27 to TRBJ2-5; 14 bases align to TRBD2. In germline, CDR1 is MNHEY, CDR2 SMNVEV (reference sequence). The CDR3 consists of 14 residues. The V gene end was trimmed by 10 bases and the J gene end by 5 bases; junction bases not matched to a gene: 6. DNA for the CDR3: TGTGCCACTCAGGGACTAGCGGGGGTGGAGACCCAGTACTTC. It codes for CATQGLAGVETQYF.

J is TRBJ2-7 and V is TRBV10-3; possible D gene TRBD1, 6 bases. Germline-derived CDR1 and CDR2 are ENHRY and SYGVKD. Trimming took 3 bases from V and 2 from J, leaving 17 bases between them. This CDR3 has 16 residues. The CDR3 DNA reads as TGTGCCATCAGTGACCCCCCCGGGACAAATACCTACGAGCAGTACTTC. Encoded protein: CAISDPPGTNTYEQYF.

This clonotype was counted only a few times. J is TRBJ1-1 and V is TRBV20-1; D gene unclear. Germline V lookup: CDR1 DFQATT, CDR2 SNEGSKA (reference sequence). The CDR3 consists of 13 residues. The V end was cut by 0 bases, the J end by 1 base, with 6 bases between. CDR3 sequence reads: CSARDWRNTEAFF. In nucleotides, the CDR3 is TGCAGTGCTAGAGATTGGAGGAACACTGAAGCTTTCTTT.

The J gene is TRBJ1-1, the V gene TRBV20-1; D is ambiguous. Trimming removed 3 bases at V and 1 base at J, with 6 bases between. Germline CDR1 reads DFQATT; CDR2 reads SNEGSKA (reference sequence). The CDR3 covers 12 residues. The CDR3 nucleotides are TGCAGTGCTAGCCGACAGAACACTGAAGCTTTCTTT. It is translated as CSASRQNTEAFF.

The genes are TRBV5-5 and TRBJ2-1, with a weak D call TRBD2 (6 bases). CDR1 is SGHKS, CDR2 YYEKEE, per germline (reference sequence). Trimming removed 4 bases at V and 10 bases at J, with 21 bases between. The CDR3 covers 15 residues. CDR3 bases: TGTGCCAGCAGCGGGGGTCCACGCGGGGACGGAGAGCAGTTCTTC. It encodes CASSGGPRGDGEQFF.